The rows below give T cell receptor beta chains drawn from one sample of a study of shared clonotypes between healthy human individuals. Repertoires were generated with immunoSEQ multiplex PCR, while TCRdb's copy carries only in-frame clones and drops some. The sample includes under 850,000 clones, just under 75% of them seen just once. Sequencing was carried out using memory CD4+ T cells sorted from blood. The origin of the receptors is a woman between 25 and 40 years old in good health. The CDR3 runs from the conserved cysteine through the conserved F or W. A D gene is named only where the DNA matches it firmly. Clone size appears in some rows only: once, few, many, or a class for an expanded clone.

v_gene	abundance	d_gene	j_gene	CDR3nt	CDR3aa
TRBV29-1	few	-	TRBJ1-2	TGCAGCGTTGATAGTTCAGCCGGGGGCTACACCTTC	CSVDSSAGGYTF
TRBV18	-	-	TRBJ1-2	TGTGCCAGCTCACCGATCGCAGACAATAACTATGGCTACACCTTC	CASSPIADNNYGYTF
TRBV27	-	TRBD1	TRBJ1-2	TGTGCCAGCAGCCGAGGGGGCAGGTATGGCTACACCTTC	CASSRGGRYGYTF
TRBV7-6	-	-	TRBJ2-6	TGTGCCAGCAGCTCGGAAAGGGGCTCTGGGGCCAACGTCCTGACTTTC	CASSSERGSGANVLTF
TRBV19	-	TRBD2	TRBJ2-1	TGTGCCAGTAGTACACCTAGCGGGAGGGCCTCTAATGAGCAGTTCTTC	CASSTPSGRASNEQFF
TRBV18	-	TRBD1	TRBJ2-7	TGTGCCAGCTCACCACCGGCTTTGAGACAGGGCCACGAGCAGTACTTC	CASSPPALRQGHEQYF
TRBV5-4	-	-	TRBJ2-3	TGTGCCAGCAGCCCCACGGGCGGAACCACAGATACGCAGTATTTT	CASSPTGGTTDTQYF
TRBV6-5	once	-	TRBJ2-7	TGTGCCAGCAGTGCGTATGACGAGCAGTACTTC	CASSAYDEQYF
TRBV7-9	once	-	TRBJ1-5	TGTGCCAGCAGCTTAGACAATCAGCCCCAGCATTTT	CASSLDNQPQHF
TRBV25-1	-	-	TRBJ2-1	TGTGCCAGCAGTGAATCGGAAGGGGGGCAGAGAAAACATGAGCAGTTCTTC	CASSESEGGQRKHEQFF
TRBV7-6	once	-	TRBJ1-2	TGTGCCAGCAGCCCTCAGAATTTCCCCGCGAACGGCTACACCTTC	CASSPQNFPANGYTF
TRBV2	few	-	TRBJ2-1	TGTGCCGGAGCAAATTACAATGAGCAGTTCTTC	CAGANYNEQFF
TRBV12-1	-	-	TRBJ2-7	TGTGCCAGGAACTACGAGCAGTACTTC	CARNYEQYF
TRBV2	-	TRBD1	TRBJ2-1	TGTGCCAGCAGGCGACAGGGGCCCCCGGGGAATGAGCAGTTCTTC	CASRRQGPPGNEQFF
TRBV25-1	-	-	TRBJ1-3	TGTGCCAGCGAGGGGCCCCTGGGAAGCTCTGGAAACACCATATATTTT	CASEGPLGSSGNTIYF
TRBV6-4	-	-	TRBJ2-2	TGTGCCAGCAGTGATGGGTCCGCGAACACCGGGGAGCTGTTTTTT	CASSDGSANTGELFF
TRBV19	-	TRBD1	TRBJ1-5	TGTGCCAGTAGTCCCCGGACAGGGGAGCATCAGCCCCAGCATTTT	CASSPRTGEHQPQHF
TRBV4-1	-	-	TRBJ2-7	TGCGCCAGCAGCCACGTTCTGGGGGCCTACGAGCAGTACTTC	CASSHVLGAYEQYF
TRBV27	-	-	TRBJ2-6	TGTGCCAGCAGTCGGGGTTACGGGGCCAACGTCCTGACTTTC	CASSRGYGANVLTF
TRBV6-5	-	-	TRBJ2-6	TGTGCCAGCAGTGGGGTCTCTGGGGCCAACGTCCTGACTTTC	CASSGVSGANVLTF
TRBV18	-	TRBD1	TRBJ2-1	TGTGCCAGCTCACCGAGGACAGGCCTTGGGGATGAGCAGTTCTTC	CASSPRTGLGDEQFF
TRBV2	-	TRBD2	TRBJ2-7	TGTGCCAGCAGTGAACTAGCGGGAGGGCCCTACGAGCAGTACTTC	CASSELAGGPYEQYF
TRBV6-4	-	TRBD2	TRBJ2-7	TGTGCCAGCAGTTTTCAAAGACTAGCGGCTTCCTACGAGCAGTACTTC	CASSFQRLAASYEQYF
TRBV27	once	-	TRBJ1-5	TGTGCCAGCAGTTTGGAAAATGGCAATCAGCCCCAGCATTTT	CASSLENGNQPQHF
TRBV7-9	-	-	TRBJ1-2	TGTGCCAGCAGTCTCGGACAGCTATACGACTATGGCTACACCTTC	CASSLGQLYDYGYTF
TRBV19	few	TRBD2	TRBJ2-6	TGTGCCAGTAGTATCACTAGCGGGAGGGCCTCTGGGGCCAACGTCCTGACTTTC	CASSITSGRASGANVLTF
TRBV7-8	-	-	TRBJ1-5	TGTGCCAGCAGCTTAGCCACGGCGGGGGCTCAGCCCCAGCATTTT	CASSLATAGAQPQHF
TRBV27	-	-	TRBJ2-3	TGTGCCAGCAGTTTAACTGGCGGGGATACGCAGTATTTT	CASSLTGGDTQYF
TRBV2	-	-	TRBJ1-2	TGTGCCAGCAGTGAAGACAGGGAGCGTGGCTACACCTTC	CASSEDRERGYTF
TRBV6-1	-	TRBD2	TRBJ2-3	TGTGCCACCCGACTAGCGGGCACAGATACGCAGTATTTT	CATRLAGTDTQYF
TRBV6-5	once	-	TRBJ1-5	TGTGCCAGCAGTAACACAGGGACTAATCAGCCCCAGCATTTT	CASSNTGTNQPQHF
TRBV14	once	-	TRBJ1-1	TGTGCCAGCAGCCAAGAGGGCGTTCCGAACACTGAAGCTTTCTTT	CASSQEGVPNTEAFF
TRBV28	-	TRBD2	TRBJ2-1	TGTGCCAGCAGTCTACTAGCGGGAGGGTACAATGAGCAGTTCTTC	CASSLLAGGYNEQFF
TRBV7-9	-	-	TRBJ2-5	TGTGCCAGCAGCTTACAGGGCCAGTCGGAGACCCAGTACTTC	CASSLQGQSETQYF
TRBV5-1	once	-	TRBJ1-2	TGCGCCAGCAGTCTTAGCTTCGGCAGCCCTAACTATGGCTACACCTTC	CASSLSFGSPNYGYTF